This TCR beta chain was observed in a study of CD8+ T cells in alopecia areata. Study overall: Treated patients took oral tofacitinib at 5 to 10 mg twice daily. Overall study findings and caveats: Sequencing of scalp tissue also captures the resident alphabeta T cells of normal skin.

Reverse transcribed after extraction, RNA yielded cDNA as the sequencing template. Libraries were prepared by immunoSEQ multiplex PCR; TCRdb keeps only in-frame clonotypes and omits some of them. The sample shows roughly 75,000 clones, roughly three fifths of them seen only once. Concerning this clone: As yet, its antigen is unknown.

The sample in question was CD8+ T cells sorted from blood, obtained at week 0. This sequence originates from a human donor with alopecia areata.

Here the CDR3 reads CATSSSGGAAEQYF. DNA of the CDR3: TGTGCCACCAGCAGTAGCGGGGGGGCCGCCGAGCAGTACTTC. The chain carries TRBV15 and TRBJ2-7; 11 bases align to TRBD2. The length of the CDR3 is 14 residues. Looked up from germline, CDR1 is LNHNV and CDR2 is YYDKDF (reference sequence). V trimming: 3 bases; J trimming: 6 bases; junction bases outside the gene matches: 4.